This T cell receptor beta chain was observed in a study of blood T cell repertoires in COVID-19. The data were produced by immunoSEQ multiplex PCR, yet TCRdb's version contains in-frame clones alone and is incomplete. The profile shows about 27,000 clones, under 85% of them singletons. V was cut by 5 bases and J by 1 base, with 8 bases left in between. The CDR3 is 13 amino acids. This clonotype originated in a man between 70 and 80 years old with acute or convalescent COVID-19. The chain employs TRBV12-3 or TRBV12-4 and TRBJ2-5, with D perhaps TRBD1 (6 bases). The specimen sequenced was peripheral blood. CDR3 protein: CASSRTAQETQYF. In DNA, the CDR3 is TGTGCCAGCAGTAGGACAGCCCAAGAGACCCAGTACTTC.